This T cell receptor (beta chain) was identified in a study of human T cells and chemical hapten exposure. Someone pulled total RNA out of unfractionated whole blood. This clonotype was found a few times. Individual cDNA molecules each carried unique molecular identifiers attached by the library. TCRdb used MiXCR to reprocess the 5' RACE reads, holding one entry per CDR3 protein. The sample gives about 80,000 distinct CDR3 sequences, 15% to 20% of which show up once; 6.8% is in the top ten. This CDR3 region has 13 residues. The germline V gene has CDR1 DFQATT and CDR2 SNEGSKA (reference sequence). The V and J ends lost 6 bases and 5 bases respectively, with 17 bases between them.

This TCR was sampled from a female donor in good health. The chain employs TRBV20-1 and TRBJ2-7, with no clear D. As DNA, the CDR3 is TGCAGTGCCAGAAAACACACCGAGGACGAGCAGTACTTC. Translation gives CSARKHTEDEQYF.